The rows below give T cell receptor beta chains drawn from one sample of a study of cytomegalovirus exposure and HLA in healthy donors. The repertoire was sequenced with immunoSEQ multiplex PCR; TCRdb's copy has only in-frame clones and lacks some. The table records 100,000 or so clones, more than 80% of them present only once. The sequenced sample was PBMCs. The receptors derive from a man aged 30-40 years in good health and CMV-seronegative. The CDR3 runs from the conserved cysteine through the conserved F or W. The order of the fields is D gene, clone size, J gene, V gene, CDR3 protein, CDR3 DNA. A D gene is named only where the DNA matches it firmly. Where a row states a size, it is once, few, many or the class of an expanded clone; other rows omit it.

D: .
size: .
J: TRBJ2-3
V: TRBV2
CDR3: CASSALTDTQYF
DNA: TGTGCCAGCAGTGCCCTCACAGATACGCAGTATTTT

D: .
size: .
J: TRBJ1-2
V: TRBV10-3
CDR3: CAISESRIDYTF
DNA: TGTGCCATCAGTGAGTCGCGGATAGACTACACCTTC

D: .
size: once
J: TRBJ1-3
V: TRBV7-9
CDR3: CASSLGLFEVDTIYF
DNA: TGTGCCAGCAGCTTAGGACTCTTTGAGGTGGACACCATATATTTT

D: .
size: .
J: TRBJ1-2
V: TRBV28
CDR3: CASSPQDRHYGYTF
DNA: TGTGCCAGCAGTCCACAGGACAGACACTATGGCTACACCTTC

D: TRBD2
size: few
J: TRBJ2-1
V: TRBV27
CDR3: CASSLYSLTSGSQPFF
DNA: TGTGCCAGCAGTTTATACTCCTTGACTAGCGGTTCCCAACCGTTCTTC

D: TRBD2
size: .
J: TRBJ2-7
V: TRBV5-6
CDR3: CASSLGGLAGVAYEQYF
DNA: TGTGCCAGCAGCTTGGGGGGACTAGCGGGAGTAGCCTACGAGCAGTACTTC

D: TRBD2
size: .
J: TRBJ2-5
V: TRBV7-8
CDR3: CASSGRGLAEVTQYF
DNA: TGTGCCAGCAGCGGCAGGGGACTAGCGGAGGTGACCCAGTACTTC

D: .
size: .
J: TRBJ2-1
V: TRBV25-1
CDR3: CASTGGGSYNEQFF
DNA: TGTGCCAGCACGGGGGGCGGGAGCTACAATGAGCAGTTCTTC

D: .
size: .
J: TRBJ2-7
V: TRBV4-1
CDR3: CASSFNPGSYEQYF
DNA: TGCGCCAGCAGCTTTAACCCAGGGTCCTACGAGCAGTACTTC

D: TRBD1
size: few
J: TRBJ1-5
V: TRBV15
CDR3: CATSRATGSSNQPQHF
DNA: TGTGCCACCAGCAGAGCGACAGGGAGTAGCAATCAGCCCCAGCATTTT

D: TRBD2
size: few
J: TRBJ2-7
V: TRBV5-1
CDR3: CASSSGLAGALDEQYF
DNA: TGCGCCAGCAGCTCGGGACTAGCGGGGGCTCTTGACGAGCAGTACTTC

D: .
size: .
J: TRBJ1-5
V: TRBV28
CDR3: CASIPDSLNQPQHF
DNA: TGTGCCAGCATCCCCGACAGCCTCAATCAGCCCCAGCATTTT

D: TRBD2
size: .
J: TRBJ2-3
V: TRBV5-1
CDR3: CASSEGLAGKTDTQYF
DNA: TGCGCCAGCAGCGAAGGACTAGCGGGGAAGACAGATACGCAGTATTTT

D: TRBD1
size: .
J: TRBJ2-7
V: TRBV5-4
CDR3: CASSFGQGWSYEQYF
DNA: TGTGCCAGCAGCTTCGGACAGGGTTGGTCCTACGAGCAGTACTTC

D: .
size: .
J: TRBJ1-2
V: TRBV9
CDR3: CASSVDQEGAYGYTF
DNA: TGTGCCAGCAGCGTAGATCAGGAAGGGGCCTATGGCTACACCTTC

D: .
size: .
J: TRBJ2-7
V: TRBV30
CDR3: CACAGRYEQYF
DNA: TGTGCCTGTGCGGGCCGCTACGAGCAGTACTTC

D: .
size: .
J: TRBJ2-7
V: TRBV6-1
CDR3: CASSEDAHYEQYF
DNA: TGTGCCAGCAGTGAAGACGCACACTACGAGCAGTACTTC

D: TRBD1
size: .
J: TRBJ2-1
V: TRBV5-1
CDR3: CASTPYRGPRGSYNEQFF
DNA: TGCGCCAGCACCCCCTACAGGGGGCCTCGGGGCTCCTACAATGAGCAGTTCTTC

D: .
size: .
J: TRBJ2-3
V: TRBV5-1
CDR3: CASRQDYPSDTQYF
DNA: TGCGCCAGCAGGCAGGACTACCCGTCAGATACGCAGTATTTT

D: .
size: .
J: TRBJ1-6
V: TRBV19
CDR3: CATKENSYNSPLHF
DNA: TGTGCCACCAAGGAGAACTCCTATAATTCACCCCTCCACTTT

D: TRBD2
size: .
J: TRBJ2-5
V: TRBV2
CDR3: CASSEALAGAQETQYF
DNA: TGTGCCAGCAGTGAGGCCCTAGCGGGGGCCCAAGAGACCCAGTACTTC

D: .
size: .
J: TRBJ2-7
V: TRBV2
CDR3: CASSETENTYEQYF
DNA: TGTGCCAGCAGTGAGACAGAAAATACGTACGAGCAGTACTTC

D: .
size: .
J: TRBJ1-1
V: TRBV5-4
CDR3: CASSLEGGNTEAFF
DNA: TGTGCCAGCAGCTTGGAAGGGGGGAACACTGAAGCTTTCTTT

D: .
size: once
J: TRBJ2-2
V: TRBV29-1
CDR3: CSVAGAEWTGELFF
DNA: TGCAGCGTTGCAGGGGCGGAGTGGACCGGGGAGCTGTTTTTT

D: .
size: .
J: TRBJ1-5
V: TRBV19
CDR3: CATPSGDWKPQHF
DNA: TGTGCCACCCCCTCGGGGGATTGGAAGCCCCAGCATTTT

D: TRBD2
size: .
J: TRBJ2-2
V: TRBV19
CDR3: CASSIDLGLAGTGELFF
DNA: TGTGCCAGTAGTATAGATCTTGGACTAGCCGGGACCGGGGAGCTGTTTTTT

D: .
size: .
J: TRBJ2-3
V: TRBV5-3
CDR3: CARSFKDYTDTQYF
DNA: TGTGCCAGAAGCTTTAAAGACTACACAGATACGCAGTATTTT

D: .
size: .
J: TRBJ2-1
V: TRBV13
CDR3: CASSLVQLQFF
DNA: TGTGCCAGCAGCTTAGTACAACTACAGTTCTTC

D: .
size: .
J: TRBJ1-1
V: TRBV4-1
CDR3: CASSHQEQRASTEAFF
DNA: TGCGCCAGCAGCCATCAAGAACAAAGAGCGTCCACTGAAGCTTTCTTT

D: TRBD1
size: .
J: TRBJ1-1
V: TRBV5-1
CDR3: CASSLEGTGVANTEAFF
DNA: TGCGCCAGCAGCTTGGAAGGGACAGGGGTGGCCAACACTGAAGCTTTCTTT

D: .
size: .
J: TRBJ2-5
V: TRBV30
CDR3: CAWSPDSFGQETQYF
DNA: TGTGCCTGGAGCCCGGACTCCTTCGGACAAGAGACCCAGTACTTC

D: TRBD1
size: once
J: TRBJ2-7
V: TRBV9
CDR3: CASSVGGGGQGNEQYF
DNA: TGTGCCAGCAGCGTAGGTGGAGGGGGACAGGGGAACGAGCAGTACTTC

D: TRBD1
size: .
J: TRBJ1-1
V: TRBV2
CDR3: CASGQGSTEAFF
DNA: TGTGCCAGCGGACAGGGAAGCACTGAAGCTTTCTTT

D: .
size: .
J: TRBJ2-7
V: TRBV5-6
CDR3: CASSPRSLLTYEQYF
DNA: TGTGCCAGCAGCCCCCGGAGCCTTTTGACCTACGAGCAGTACTTC

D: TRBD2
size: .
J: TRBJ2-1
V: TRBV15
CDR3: CATSTASGRMYNEQFF
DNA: TGTGCCACCAGCACGGCTAGCGGGAGAATGTACAATGAGCAGTTCTTC

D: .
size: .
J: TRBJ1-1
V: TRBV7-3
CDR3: CASSTAGGGEVNTEAFF
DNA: TGTGCCAGCAGTACCGCAGGTGGGGGCGAGGTGAACACTGAAGCTTTCTTT

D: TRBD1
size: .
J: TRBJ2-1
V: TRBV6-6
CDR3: CASSYRDRRYNEQFF
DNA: TGTGCCAGCAGTTACCGGGACAGGAGATACAATGAGCAGTTCTTC

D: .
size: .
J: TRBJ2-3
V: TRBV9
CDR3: CASSVEGTTDTQYF
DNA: TGTGCCAGCAGCGTAGAAGGGACAACAGATACGCAGTATTTT

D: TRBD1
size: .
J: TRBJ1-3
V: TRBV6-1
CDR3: CASTDRGQRGNTIYF
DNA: TGTGCCAGCACTGATAGGGGACAGCGCGGAAACACCATATATTTT

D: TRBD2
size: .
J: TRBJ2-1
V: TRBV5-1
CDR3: CASSFGGSSYNEQFF
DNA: TGCGCCAGCAGCTTTGGCGGGAGCTCCTACAATGAGCAGTTCTTC

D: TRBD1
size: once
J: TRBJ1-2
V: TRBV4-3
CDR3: CASSHVDGTAIGYGYTF
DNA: TGCGCCAGCAGCCACGTCGACGGGACAGCCATAGGGTATGGCTACACCTTC

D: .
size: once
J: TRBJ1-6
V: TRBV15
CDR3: CATSRDPGTNSPLHF
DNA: TGTGCCACCAGCAGAGATCCGGGGACAAATTCACCCCTCCACTTT

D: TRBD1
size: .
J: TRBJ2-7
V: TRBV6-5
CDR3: CASSLQGTSYEQYF
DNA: TGTGCCAGCAGTTTACAGGGGACCTCCTACGAGCAGTACTTC

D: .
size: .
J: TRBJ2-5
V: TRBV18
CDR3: CASSPGRGREETQYF
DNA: TGTGCCAGCTCACCGGGCAGGGGCAGGGAAGAGACCCAGTACTTC

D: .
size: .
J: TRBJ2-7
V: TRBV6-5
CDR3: CASSSSDSLGDEQYF
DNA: TGTGCCAGCAGTAGTTCGGACAGCCTTGGGGACGAGCAGTACTTC

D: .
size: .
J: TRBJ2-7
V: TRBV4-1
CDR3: CASSQGAGTYEQYF
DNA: TGCGCCAGCAGCCAAGGCGCCGGGACTTACGAGCAGTACTTC

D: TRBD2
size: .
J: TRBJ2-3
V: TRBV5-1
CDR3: CASRDGTSGGHTQYF
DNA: TGCGCCAGCAGGGACGGGACTAGCGGGGGGCATACGCAGTATTTT

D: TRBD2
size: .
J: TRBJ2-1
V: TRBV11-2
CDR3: CASSLVGGSAYNEQFF
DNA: TGTGCCAGCAGCTTAGTGGGAGGGAGTGCCTACAATGAGCAGTTCTTC

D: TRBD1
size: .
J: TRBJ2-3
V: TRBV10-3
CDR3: CAINDRGITDTQYF
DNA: TGTGCCATCAACGACAGGGGGATCACAGATACGCAGTATTTT

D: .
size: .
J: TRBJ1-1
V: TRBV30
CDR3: CAWSRGGTEAFF
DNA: TGTGCCTGGAGTCGGGGGGGCACTGAAGCTTTCTTT

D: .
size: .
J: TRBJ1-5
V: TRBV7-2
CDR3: CASSLTGSNQPQHF
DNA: TGTGCCAGCAGCTTGACGGGTAGCAATCAGCCCCAGCATTTT

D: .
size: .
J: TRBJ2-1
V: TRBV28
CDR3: CASSFEAFFSYNEQFF
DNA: TGTGCCAGCAGTTTTGAAGCATTTTTCTCCTACAATGAGCAGTTCTTC

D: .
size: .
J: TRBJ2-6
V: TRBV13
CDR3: CASSWGVPSSGANVLTF
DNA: TGTGCCAGCAGCTGGGGGGTCCCCAGCTCTGGGGCCAACGTCCTGACTTTC

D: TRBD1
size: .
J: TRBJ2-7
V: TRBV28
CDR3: CASSPRTGASYEQYF
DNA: TGTGCCAGCAGTCCACGGACAGGGGCGTCTTACGAGCAGTACTTC

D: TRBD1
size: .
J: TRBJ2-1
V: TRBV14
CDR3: CASSLWGQGYNEQFF
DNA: TGTGCCAGCAGCCTTTGGGGACAGGGCTACAATGAGCAGTTCTTC

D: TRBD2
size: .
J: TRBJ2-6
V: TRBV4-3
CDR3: CASSQDPSGVSGANVLTF
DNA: TGCGCCAGCAGCCAAGATCCCAGCGGGGTCTCTGGGGCCAACGTCCTGACTTTC

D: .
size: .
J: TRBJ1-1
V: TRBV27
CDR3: CASSWGGDTEAFF
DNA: TGTGCCAGCAGTTGGGGGGGGGACACTGAAGCTTTCTTT

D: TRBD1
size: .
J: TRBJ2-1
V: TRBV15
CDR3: CATSRWQGVDEQFF
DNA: TGTGCCACCAGCAGATGGCAGGGGGTGGATGAGCAGTTCTTC

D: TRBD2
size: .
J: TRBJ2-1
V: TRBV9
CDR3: CASGRASGNEQFF
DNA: TGTGCCAGCGGTCGGGCTAGCGGGAATGAGCAGTTCTTC

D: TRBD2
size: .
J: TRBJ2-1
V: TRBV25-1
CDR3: CASSESSGRYNEQFF
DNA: TGTGCCAGCAGTGAATCTAGCGGGAGGTACAATGAGCAGTTCTTC